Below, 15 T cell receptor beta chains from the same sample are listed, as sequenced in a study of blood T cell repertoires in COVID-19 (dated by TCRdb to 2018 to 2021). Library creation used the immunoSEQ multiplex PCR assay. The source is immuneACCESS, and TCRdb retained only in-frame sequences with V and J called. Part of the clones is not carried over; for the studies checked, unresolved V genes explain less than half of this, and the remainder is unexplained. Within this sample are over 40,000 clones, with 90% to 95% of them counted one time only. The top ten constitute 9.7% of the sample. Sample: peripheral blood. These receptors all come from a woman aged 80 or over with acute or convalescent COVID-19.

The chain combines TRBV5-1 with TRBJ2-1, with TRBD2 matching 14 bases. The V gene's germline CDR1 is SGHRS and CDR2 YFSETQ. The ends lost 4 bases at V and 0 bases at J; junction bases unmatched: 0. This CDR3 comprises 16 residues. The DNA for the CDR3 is TGCGCCAGCAGCGGACTAGCGGGGGGCTCCTACAATGAGCAGTTCTTC. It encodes CASSGLAGGSYNEQFF.

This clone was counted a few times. This chain's CDR3 is CASSARPGQPQHF. The CDR3 nucleotides read TGTGCCAGCAGCGCAAGACCCGGGCAGCCCCAGCATTTT. The chain couples TRBV6-5 to TRBJ1-5; unclear D gene. The CDR3 spans 13 residues. V dropped 6 bases and J dropped 7 bases, with 13 bases sitting between them. Looked up from germline, CDR1 is MNHEY and CDR2 is SVGAGI.

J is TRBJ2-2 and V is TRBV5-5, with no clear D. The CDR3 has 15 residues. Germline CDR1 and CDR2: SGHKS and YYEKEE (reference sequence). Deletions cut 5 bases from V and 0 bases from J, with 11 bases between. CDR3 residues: CASRVAVSNTGELFF. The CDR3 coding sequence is TGTGCCAGCAGAGTAGCCGTTTCGAACACCGGGGAGCTGTTTTTT.

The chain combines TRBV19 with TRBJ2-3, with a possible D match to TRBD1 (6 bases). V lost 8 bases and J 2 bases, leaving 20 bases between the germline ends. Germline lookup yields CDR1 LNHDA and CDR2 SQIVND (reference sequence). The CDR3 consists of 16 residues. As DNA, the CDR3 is TGTGCCAGTCGAGGATCCCGGACAGTCAACACAGATACGCAGTATTTT. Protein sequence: CASRGSRTVNTDTQYF.

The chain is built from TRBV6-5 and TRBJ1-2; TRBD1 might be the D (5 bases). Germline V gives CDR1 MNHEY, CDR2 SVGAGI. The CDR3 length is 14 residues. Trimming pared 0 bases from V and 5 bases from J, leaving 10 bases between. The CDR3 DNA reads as TGTGCCAGCAGTTACTCGATCCAGGGATATGGCTACACCTTC. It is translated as CASSYSIQGYGYTF.

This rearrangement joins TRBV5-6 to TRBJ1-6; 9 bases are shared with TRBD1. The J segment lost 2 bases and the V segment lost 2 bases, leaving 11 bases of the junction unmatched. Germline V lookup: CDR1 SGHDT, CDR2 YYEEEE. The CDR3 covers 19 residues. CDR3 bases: TGTGCCAGCAGCTTTTCCGGGACAGGGCGGTCAGCCTATAATTCACCCCTCCACTTT. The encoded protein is CASSFSGTGRSAYNSPLHF.

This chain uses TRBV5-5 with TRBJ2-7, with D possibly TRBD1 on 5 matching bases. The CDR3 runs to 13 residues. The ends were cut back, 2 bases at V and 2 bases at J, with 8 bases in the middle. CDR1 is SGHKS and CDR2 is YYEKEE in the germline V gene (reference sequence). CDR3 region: CASSFGQAYEQYF. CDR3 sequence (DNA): TGTGCCAGCAGCTTCGGACAAGCCTACGAGCAGTACTTC. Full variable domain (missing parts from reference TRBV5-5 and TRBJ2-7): DAGVTQSPTHLIKTRGQQVTLRCSPISGHKSVSWYQQVLGQGPQFIFQYYEKEERGRGNFPDRFSARQFPNYSSELNVNALLLGDSALYLCASSFGQAYEQYFGPGTRLTVT.

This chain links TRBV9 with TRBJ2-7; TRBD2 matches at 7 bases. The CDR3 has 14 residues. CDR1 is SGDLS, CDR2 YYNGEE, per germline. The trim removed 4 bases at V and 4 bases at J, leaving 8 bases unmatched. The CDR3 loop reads CASSPRTRSYEQYF. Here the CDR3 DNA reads TGTGCCAGCAGCCCCCGGACTAGAAGTTACGAGCAGTACTTC.

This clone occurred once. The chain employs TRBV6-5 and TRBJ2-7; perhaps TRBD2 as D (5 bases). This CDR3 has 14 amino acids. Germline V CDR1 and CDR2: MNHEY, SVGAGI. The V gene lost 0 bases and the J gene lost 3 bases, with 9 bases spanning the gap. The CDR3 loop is CASSYSSGFYEQYF. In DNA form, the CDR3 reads TGTGCCAGCAGTTACTCCTCGGGGTTCTACGAGCAGTACTTC.

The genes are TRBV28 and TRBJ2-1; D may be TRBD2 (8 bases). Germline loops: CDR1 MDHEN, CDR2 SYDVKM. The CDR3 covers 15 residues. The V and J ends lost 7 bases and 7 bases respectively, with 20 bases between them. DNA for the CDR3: TGTGCCAGCATGACAGGGCTAGCGGGTCGAAATGAGCAGTTCTTC. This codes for CASMTGLAGRNEQFF. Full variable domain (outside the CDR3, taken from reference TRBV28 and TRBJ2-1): DVKVTQSSRYLVKRTGEKVFLECVQDMDHENMFWYRQDPGLGLRLIYFSYDVKMKEKGDIPEGYSVSREKKERFSLILESASTNQTSMYLCASMTGLAGRNEQFFGPGTRLTVL.

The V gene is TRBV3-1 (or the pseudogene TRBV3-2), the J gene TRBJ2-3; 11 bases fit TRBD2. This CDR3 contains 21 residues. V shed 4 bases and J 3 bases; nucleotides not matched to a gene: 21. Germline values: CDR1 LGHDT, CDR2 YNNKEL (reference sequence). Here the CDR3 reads CASSPTGWALAGGASTDTQYF. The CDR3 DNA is TGTGCCAGCAGCCCAACCGGCTGGGCGCTAGCGGGAGGAGCTAGTACAGATACGCAGTATTTT.

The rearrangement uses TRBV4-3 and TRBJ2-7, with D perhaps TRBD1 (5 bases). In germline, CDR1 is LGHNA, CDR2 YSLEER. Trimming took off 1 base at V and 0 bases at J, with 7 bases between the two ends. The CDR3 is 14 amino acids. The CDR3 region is CASSQVGDSYEQYF. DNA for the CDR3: TGCGCCAGCAGCCAAGTAGGGGACTCCTACGAGCAGTACTTC.

CDR3 residues: CASGRRHRGLGTEAFF. CDR3 DNA sequence: TGTGCCAGCGGCCGTCGACACAGGGGGCTCGGCACTGAAGCTTTCTTT. The rearrangement joins TRBV5-4 to TRBJ1-1; 9 nucleotides agree with TRBD1. With 7 bases clipped from V and 4 bases from J, the junction kept 14 bases outside the gene matches. The CDR3 sequence is 16 residues long. Per the germline V gene, CDR1 is SGHNT and CDR2 is YYREEE (reference sequence). Looking up the rest from reference TRBV5-4 and TRBJ1-1 gives the full variable domain: ETGVTQSPTHLIKTRGQQVTLRCSSQSGHNTVSWYQQALGQGPQFIFQYYREEENGRGNFPPRFSGLQFPNYSSELNVNALELDDSALYLCASGRRHRGLGTEAFFGQGTRLTVV.

The chain's CDR3 is CASTEQALTYEQYF. DNA for the CDR3: TGTGCCAGCACGGAACAGGCGCTAACCTACGAGCAGTACTTC. The gene calls are TRBV5-6 and TRBJ2-7, with D possibly being TRBD1 (5 bases). Germline V gives CDR1 SGHDT, CDR2 YYEEEE. The CDR3 spans 14 residues. V dropped 6 bases and J dropped 2 bases, with 15 bases sitting between them.

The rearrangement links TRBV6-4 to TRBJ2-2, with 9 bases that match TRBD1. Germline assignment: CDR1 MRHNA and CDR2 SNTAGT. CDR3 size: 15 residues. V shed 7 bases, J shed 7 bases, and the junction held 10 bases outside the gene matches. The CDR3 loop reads CASKSDPGQGGELFF. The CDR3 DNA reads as TGTGCCAGCAAATCCGATCCGGGACAGGGCGGGGAGCTGTTTTTT.